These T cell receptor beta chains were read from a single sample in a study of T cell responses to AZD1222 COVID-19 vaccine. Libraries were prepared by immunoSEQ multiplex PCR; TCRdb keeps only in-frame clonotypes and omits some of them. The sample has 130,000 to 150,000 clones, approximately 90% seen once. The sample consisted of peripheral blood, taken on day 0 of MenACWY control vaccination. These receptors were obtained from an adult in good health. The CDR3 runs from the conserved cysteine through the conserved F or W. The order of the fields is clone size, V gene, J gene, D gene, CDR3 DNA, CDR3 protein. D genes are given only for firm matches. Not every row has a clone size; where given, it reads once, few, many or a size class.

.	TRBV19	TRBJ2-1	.	TGTGCCAGTAGTACCCTGGGAGCGTATGAGCAGTTCTTC	CASSTLGAYEQFF
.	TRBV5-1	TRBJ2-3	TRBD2	TGCGCCAGCAGCTCCCTACGGGCGAGCGGGGGGGCGGATACGCAGTATTTT	CASSSLRASGGADTQYF
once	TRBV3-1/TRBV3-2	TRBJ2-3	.	TGTGCCAGCAGCCAAGGCCGACCTAGCACAGATACGCAGTATTTT	CASSQGRPSTDTQYF
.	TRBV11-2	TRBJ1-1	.	TGTGCCAGCAGCCCGGGTAAAGGGAGGGACATGAACACTGAAGCTTTCTTT	CASSPGKGRDMNTEAFF
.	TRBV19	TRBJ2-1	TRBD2	TGTGCCAGTAGTGAGCGGGAGGCATACAATGAGCAGTTCTTC	CASSEREAYNEQFF
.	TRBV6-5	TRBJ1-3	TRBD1	TGTGCCAGCAGTTCAGGGGGATCGGGAAACACCATATATTTT	CASSSGGSGNTIYF
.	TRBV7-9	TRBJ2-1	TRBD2	TGTGCCAGCAGCTTAGGAGCGGGGCGGAGCCGCTACAATGAGCAGTTCTTC	CASSLGAGRSRYNEQFF
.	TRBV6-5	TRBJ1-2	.	TGTGCCAGCAGTACCCCACAAGGGTTCGGCTATGGCTACACCTTC	CASSTPQGFGYGYTF
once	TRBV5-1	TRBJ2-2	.	TGCGCCAGCTCCTGGCGGGGAAAAACCGGGGAGCTGTTTTTT	CASSWRGKTGELFF
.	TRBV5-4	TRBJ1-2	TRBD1	TGTGCCAGCAGCAGTGGATCGACAGGGGGTTATGGCTACACCTTC	CASSSGSTGGYGYTF
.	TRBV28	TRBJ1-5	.	TGTGCCAGCAGTTTACGGGGCGATAGCAATCAGCCCCAGCATTTT	CASSLRGDSNQPQHF
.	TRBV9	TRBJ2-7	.	TGTGCCAGCAGCGTAGGGAGTCAAACCTACGAGCAGTACTTC	CASSVGSQTYEQYF
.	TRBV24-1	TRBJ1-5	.	TGTGCCACCAGTGATGGGGCCGGCGGCAATCAGCCCCAGCATTTT	CATSDGAGGNQPQHF
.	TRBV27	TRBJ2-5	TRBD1	TGTGCCAGCAGTTGGGGACAGCAAGAGACCCAGTACTTC	CASSWGQQETQYF
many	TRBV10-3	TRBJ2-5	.	TGTGCCATCAGTGAGTCACAGTACCAAGAGACCCAGTACTTC	CAISESQYQETQYF
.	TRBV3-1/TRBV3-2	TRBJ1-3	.	TGTGCCAGCAGCCAAACAGCTTTTAGAGGAAACACCATATATTTT	CASSQTAFRGNTIYF
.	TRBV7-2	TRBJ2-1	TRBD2	TGTGCCAGCAGCTCGGGACTAGCGGTTTACAATGAGCAGTTCTTC	CASSSGLAVYNEQFF
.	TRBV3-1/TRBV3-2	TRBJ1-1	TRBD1	TGTGCCAGCAGCCCAGGACAGGGTAACGCTGAAGCTTTCTTT	CASSPGQGNAEAFF
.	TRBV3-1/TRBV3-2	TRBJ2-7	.	TGTGCCAGCAGCCATAGGAGGAGACCCTACGAGCAGTACTTC	CASSHRRRPYEQYF
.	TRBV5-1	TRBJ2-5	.	TGCGCCAGCAGCTTGTCACCAGGCGTACAAGAGACCCAGTACTTC	CASSLSPGVQETQYF
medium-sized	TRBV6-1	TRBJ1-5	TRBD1	TGTGCCAACAGGGGGCGGAATCAGCCCCAGCATTTT	CANRGRNQPQHF
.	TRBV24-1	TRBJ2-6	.	TGTGCCACCAGTAGTTCTGGGGCCAACGTCCTGACTTTC	CATSSSGANVLTF
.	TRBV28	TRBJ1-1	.	TGTGCCAGCAGTTTAAGGCAGGGACGCACTGAAGCTTTCTTT	CASSLRQGRTEAFF
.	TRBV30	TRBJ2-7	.	TGTGCCTTACAGATAAAAGCCTACGAGCAGTACTTC	CALQIKAYEQYF
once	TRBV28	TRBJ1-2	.	TGTGCCAGCAGCCCCTTATCCGGACGGGATGGCTACACCTTC	CASSPLSGRDGYTF
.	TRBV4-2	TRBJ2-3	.	TGTGCCAGCAGCCAAGATTGGAGCGGGCTGGTTACGCAGTATTTT	CASSQDWSGLVTQYF
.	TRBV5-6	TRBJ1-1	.	TGTGCCAGCAGCTTTGTGGGAACTGAAGCTTTCTTT	CASSFVGTEAFF
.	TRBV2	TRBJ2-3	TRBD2	TGTGCCAGCACCGTAGCGGGGCGGGGGACGACAGATACGCAGTATTTT	CASTVAGRGTTDTQYF
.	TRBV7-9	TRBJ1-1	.	TGTGCCAGCAGCTTGGACGGGTTGAACACTGAAGCTTTCTTT	CASSLDGLNTEAFF
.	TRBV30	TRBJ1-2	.	TGTGCCTGGACGTGGCAGTATGGCTACACCTTC	CAWTWQYGYTF
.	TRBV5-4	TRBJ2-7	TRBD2	TGTGCCAGCAGCTATAAGGGACTAGCGGGAGGGAGATCCTACGAGCAGTACTTC	CASSYKGLAGGRSYEQYF
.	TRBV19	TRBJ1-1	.	TGTGCCAGTAGTCCTCGGACTTGGAGTGAAGCTTTCTTT	CASSPRTWSEAFF
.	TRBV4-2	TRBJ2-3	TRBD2	TGTGCCAGCAGCCAAGGAGCGGGAGGGCGCGATACGCAGTATTTT	CASSQGAGGRDTQYF
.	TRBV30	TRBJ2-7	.	TGTGCCTTCTCCACGCACAGGACAGCCATCTCCTACGAGCAGTACTTC	CAFSTHRTAISYEQYF
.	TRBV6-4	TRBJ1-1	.	TGTGCCAGCAGTGACTCGGGGGCGACTGAAGCTTTCTTT	CASSDSGATEAFF